These 26 T cell receptor beta chains were sequenced from one sample in a study of glioma-infiltrating T cells (dated by TCRdb to the mid-2010s). Sequenced using an Illumina MiSeq. TCR alpha and beta CDR3 regions were amplified with the iRepertoire nested amplicon-rescue multiplex PCR (arm-PCR) platform from RNA. Using fastp at Q25 and MiXCR, TCRdb reprocessed the public reads and kept productive beta chains. Rows are combined by CDR3 protein, so each entry shows the most common genes and DNA. The sample contains 160,000 or so distinct CDR3 sequences, around 45% of them found a single time. Roughly 5.2% of the sample comes from the top ten. The sequenced sample consisted of glioma tissue, nonneoplastic brain tissue, or PBMCs (not recorded which). The receptors stem from a human donor with low-grade glioma or glioblastoma, undergoing nonglioma brain surgery, or in good health (not recorded which).

This clonotype has more than one count but fewer than ten. The rearrangement links TRBV2 to TRBJ2-3; the match to TRBD1 covers 9 bases. Germline-derived CDR1 and CDR2 are SNHLY and FYNNEI. This CDR3 spans 16 amino acids. V trimming: 6 bases; J trimming: 2 bases; junction bases outside the gene matches: 9. CDR3 amino acids: CASRNPGQGLTDTQYF. CDR3 sequence (DNA): TGTGCCAGCAGAAACCCGGGACAGGGACTCACAGATACGCAGTATTTT.

The chain employs TRBV6-2 or TRBV6-3 and TRBJ2-7, with a weak D call TRBD1 (5 bases). The germline V and J ends were trimmed by 6 bases and 2 bases, with 20 bases remaining between them. The CDR3 covers 16 residues. Germline lookup yields CDR1 MNHEY and CDR2 SVGEGT. CDR3 coding DNA: TGTGCCAGCAGCTCTCTGGGCGGACAAGGGCCCTACGAGCAGTACTTC. This translates into CASSSLGGQGPYEQYF.

This clonotype was seen once. The chain joins TRBV2 to TRBJ2-1; 8 bases agree with TRBD2. Germline V gives CDR1 SNHLY, CDR2 FYNNEI. This CDR3 has 14 residues. Trimming removed 4 bases from V and 9 bases from J; junction bases left unmatched: 8. The CDR3: CASSGAGELIEQFF. The CDR3 nucleotides are TGTGCCAGCAGTGGAGCGGGAGAGTTAATTGAGCAGTTCTTC.

This clonotype was counted ten times or more. V gene TRBV6-1 combines with J gene TRBJ1-1; D possibly corresponds to TRBD1 (6 bases). The CDR3 is 15 amino acids. Germline lookup yields CDR1 MNHNS and CDR2 SASEGT. The V and J ends lost 6 bases and 4 bases respectively, with 18 bases between them. The CDR3 nucleotides read TGTGCCAGCAGGCAACAGGGTATCGGGAGCACTGAAGCTTTCTTT. Its translation: CASRQQGIGSTEAFF.

V and J are TRBV10-1 and TRBJ2-3; D ambiguous. The V end lost 9 bases, the J end lost 8 bases, and 15 bases lay between the germline ends. The CDR3 covers 12 residues. The germline V gene encodes CDR1 WNHNN and CDR2 SYGVQD (reference sequence). The CDR3 DNA reads TGCGCCAGAGGTCTTTATATTGGTACGCAGTATTTT. Translated: CARGLYIGTQYF.

This clonotype was counted many times. The V and J genes are TRBV20-1 and TRBJ1-1; 11 bases are shared with TRBD1. With V trimmed by 5 bases and J by 5 bases, 7 bases remained unmatched. From germline, CDR1 is DFQATT and CDR2 SNEGSKA (reference sequence). The CDR3 runs 14 residues. CDR3 bases: TGCAGTGCTCGGACAGGGGGCTATTATACTGAAGCTTTCTTT. Amino acids: CSARTGGYYTEAFF.

The chain combines TRBV28 with TRBJ2-1; TRBD2 agrees at 13 bases. Germline lookup yields CDR1 MDHEN and CDR2 SYDVKM. J was trimmed by 7 bases and V by 2 bases; bases with no gene match: 5. The CDR3 contains 16 residues. The CDR3 spells CASSLAWTSGGNEQFF. Here the CDR3 DNA reads TGTGCCAGCAGTTTAGCCTGGACTAGCGGGGGTAATGAGCAGTTCTTC.

About this clonotype itself: The junction shows a germline mismatch at one end, possibly a read error. V gene TRBV12-3 or TRBV12-4 combines with J gene TRBJ1-1, with unresolved D. This CDR3 is 13 amino acids long. The CDR3 coding sequence is TGTGCCAGCAGTATGCAAAGAAACACTGAATCTTTCTTT. This codes for CASSMQRNTESFF.

A remark on this clonotype: This may stem from a read error, because a much larger clone lies one nucleotide away. CDR3 residues: CASRTIPTGRPNTEALF. CDR3 nucleotide sequence: TGTGCCAGCAGGACGATCCCAACGGGACGGCCTAACACTGAAGCTTTATTT. The chain uses TRBV27 and TRBJ1-1; perhaps TRBD1 as D (5 bases). From germline, CDR1 is MNHEY and CDR2 SMNVEV (reference sequence). CDR3 length: 17 amino acids.

This clonotype was counted ten times or more. J is TRBJ2-3 and V is TRBV19; a weak D match, TRBD2 (6 bases). CDR1 is LNHDA, CDR2 SQIVND, per germline (reference sequence). The length of the CDR3 is 13 residues. V lost 4 bases and J lost 2, with 7 bases in between. CDR3 sequence: CASSTGVTDTQYF. In DNA form, the CDR3 reads TGTGCCAGTAGTACGGGGGTCACAGATACGCAGTATTTT.

This clonotype was counted many times. V and J are TRBV28 and TRBJ2-3; D uncertain. Germline-derived CDR1 and CDR2 are MDHEN and SYDVKM. The CDR3 is 15 residues long. V shed 1 base and J shed 2 bases, with 10 bases lying between them. The CDR3 protein is CASSLYGVNTDTQYF. The CDR3 DNA follows: TGTGCCAGCAGTTTATATGGAGTGAACACAGATACGCAGTATTTT.

This clonotype was seen repeatedly, ten times or more. The chain has TRBV20-1 and TRBJ2-5; maybe TRBD2 (7 bases). CDR3 length equals 16 residues. Germline V gene sequence: CDR1 DFQATT, CDR2 SNEGSKA (reference sequence). V shed 1 base and J shed 4 bases, with 19 bases lying between them. This CDR3 is CSARAVTRGGRETQYF. In DNA, the CDR3 is TGCAGTGCTAGAGCTGTAACGAGGGGGGGGAGAGAGACCCAGTACTTC.

Notes on this clonotype: Germline is not matched at one junction end, which may reflect a read error. The chain joins TRBV27 to TRBJ2-7; D may be TRBD2 (6 bases). CDR3 length: 14 amino acids. In germline, CDR1 is MNHEY, CDR2 SMNVEV (reference sequence). CDR3 sequence (DNA): TGTGTCAGCAGTTTCATGGAGGGAAGCTACCGGCAGTACTTC. The encoded protein is CVSSFMEGSYRQYF.

CDR3 amino acids: CASSDATGTTNTDTQYF. In nucleotides, the CDR3 is TGTGCCAGTAGTGACGCCACCGGGACTACAAACACAGATACGCAGTATTTT. J is TRBJ2-3 and V is TRBV19, with 7 bases aligning to TRBD2. V dropped 5 bases and J dropped 2; count of bases not matched to a gene: 13. The CDR3 totals 17 residues. Germline assignment: CDR1 LNHDA and CDR2 SQIVND (reference sequence).

A word on this clonotype: Given a much more abundant clone one base away, this may be a read error. CDR3 sequence (DNA): TGCAGTGCTGAGGACGGGACCTACGAGCAGTACTTC. It translates to CSAEDGTYEQYF. The rearrangement joins TRBV20-1 to TRBJ2-7; D may be TRBD2 (5 bases). The V gene's germline CDR1 is DFQATT and CDR2 SNEGSKA (reference sequence). Trimming took off 5 bases at V and 2 bases at J, with 10 bases between the two ends. CDR3 length: 12 residues.

As concerns this clonotype: A much larger clone differs by one base, so this may be a read error. This CDR3 is missing its conserved last phenylalanine or tryptophan, likely due to a read error. The J gene is TRBJ2-7, the V gene TRBV20-1, with D possibly being TRBD1 (6 bases). This CDR3 comprises 12 residues. Deletions cut 5 bases from V and 3 bases from J, with 11 bases between. Germline V gene sequence: CDR1 DFQATT, CDR2 SNEGSKA (reference sequence). CDR3 coding DNA: TGCAGTGCTGCCCAAGGGGGCTACGAGCAGTACTAC. As protein: CSAAQGGYEQYY.

The table lists this clonotype with many counts. The chain employs TRBV27 and TRBJ2-5; D is tentatively TRBD1 or TRBD2 (5 bases each). The CDR3 has 14 amino acids. Between the trimmed V and J ends, which lost 6 bases and 4 bases, there was a span of 15 bases. Germline V lookup: CDR1 MNHEY, CDR2 SMNVEV (reference sequence). The CDR3 protein is CASRQEGLRETQYF. Here the CDR3 DNA reads TGTGCCAGCAGACAAGAGGGGCTCCGAGAGACCCAGTACTTC.

This clonotype showed up just a few times. The CDR3 region is CATSNTEAFF. The CDR3 DNA is TGTGCCACCAGCAACACTGAAGCTTTCTTT. This chain links TRBV24-1 with TRBJ1-1, with D unresolved. The CDR3 runs 10 residues. Germline loops: CDR1 KGHDR, CDR2 SFDVKD. Trimming cost V 7 bases and J 2 bases, with 1 base left between them.

This clonotype was counted many times. As DNA, the CDR3 is TGTGCCAGCAGTGTATCCCCCGCGAATGAGCAGTTCTTC. Translated, it gives CASSVSPANEQFF. The chain joins TRBV6-4 to TRBJ2-1; D is unclear. The CDR3 covers 13 residues. V was shortened by 4 bases and J by 7 bases, with 11 bases between the two germline ends. From germline, CDR1 is MRHNA and CDR2 SNTAGT.

This clonotype turned up a few times. V and J are TRBV19 and TRBJ1-5; D is undetermined. This CDR3 has 12 residues. Trimming removed 4 bases from V and 8 bases from J, with 9 bases in between. Looked up from germline, CDR1 is LNHDA and CDR2 is SQIVND (reference sequence). DNA of the CDR3: TGTGCCAGTAGTAAGTCCTGGGAGCCCCAGCATTTT. Translating it yields CASSKSWEPQHF.

As regards this clonotype: A much larger clone lies a single base off, so this may be a read error. V and J are TRBV19 and TRBJ2-1; D gene unclear. CDR1 LNHDA and CDR2 SQIVND come from the germline V gene (reference sequence). The CDR3 has 13 amino acids. CDR3 protein: CASGISSYNEQFF. DNA of the CDR3: TGTGCCAGTGGTATCAGCTCCTACAATGAGCAGTTCTTC.

On this clonotype itself: A much larger clone differs from this one at a single base, so this may be a read error. Because it lacks the conserved phenylalanine or tryptophan at the end, this CDR3 is likely a read error. The V gene is TRBV28, the J gene TRBJ2-5; tentatively, D is TRBD1 (6 bases). CDR3 length: 13 amino acids. CDR1 is MDHEN, CDR2 SYDVKM, per germline. V was trimmed by 6 bases and J by 1 base, leaving 9 bases between them. The CDR3 sequence: CASRQGRQETQYL. The CDR3 DNA is TGTGCCAGCAGACAGGGTCGCCAAGAGACCCAGTACTTA.

On this clonotype itself: At one end, the junction sequence differs from germline, possibly due to a read error. J is TRBJ1-5 and V is TRBV6-5, with D maybe TRBD1 (5 bases). There are 15 residues in the CDR3. Germline CDR1 MNHEY, CDR2 SVGAGI. The CDR3, as DNA: TGTGCCAGCAGTTTGGCAGGGACGAGCAATCAGCCACAGCATTTT. Its translation is CASSLAGTSNQPQHF.

To note about this clonotype: A much bigger clone sits one base away, suggesting this may be a read error. This chain joins TRBV6-2 or TRBV6-3 and TRBJ2-7, with a possible D match to TRBD1 (6 bases). CDR1 and CDR2 (germline): MNHEY, SVGEGT. The CDR3 is 14 amino acids. V was cut by 8 bases and J by 6 bases, with 20 bases left in between. CDR3 in DNA: TGTGCCAGCGCCCTGGACAGCTTATCCCTCGAGCAGTACTTC. Amino acid sequence: CASALDSLSLEQYF.

Concerning this clonotype itself: The junction does not match germline at one end; this may be a read error. V and J are TRBV27 and TRBJ2-3; 8 nucleotides match TRBD1. The CDR3 runs 15 residues. Germline V lookup: CDR1 MNHEY, CDR2 SMNVEV (reference sequence). DNA for the CDR3: TGTGCCAGCAGTTTTAATACCCAGGGGACAGGTACGCAGTATTTT. It specifies CASSFNTQGTGTQYF.

This clonotype was seen a few times. V usage is TRBV19 and J usage is TRBJ2-3; D gene ambiguous. Trimming cost V 4 bases and J 7 bases, with 21 bases left between them. Germline loops: CDR1 LNHDA, CDR2 SQIVND (reference sequence). The CDR3 consists of 16 residues. The CDR3 reads CASSNKKDLIANTQYF. The CDR3 nucleotides read TGTGCCAGTAGTAACAAGAAGGATTTAATCGCAAATACGCAGTATTTT.